This T cell receptor (beta chain) was profiled in a study of cytomegalovirus exposure and HLA in healthy donors. The PCR used 60 Vbeta and 13 Jbeta primers. Profiled with immunoSEQ multiplex PCR; TCRdb holds only in-frame clones, not every one. Among about 130,000 clones listed, over 60% were seen once. Worth noting for this clone: Its antigen is not identified.

Study-wide points: Confirmation was obtained in vitro that three CMV-associated chains are specific for CMV antigens. When presence/absence was analysed, sequencing depth was taken to be roughly uniform across donors. It was 150 or so TCR beta chains that were listed as cytomegalovirus-associated.

Per germline, CDR1 SGDLS and CDR2 YYNGEE. With 3 bases clipped from V and 1 base from J, the junction kept 2 bases outside the gene matches. This CDR3 has 14 residues. The source is a man in his fifties or sixties in good health and CMV-seronegative. The V and J genes are TRBV9 and TRBJ1-1; 8 bases are a match to TRBD1. Sequencing input: PBMCs. CDR3 DNA sequence: TGTGCCAGCAGCGCGACAGGGGAGAACACTGAAGCTTTCTTT. It is translated as CASSATGENTEAFF.